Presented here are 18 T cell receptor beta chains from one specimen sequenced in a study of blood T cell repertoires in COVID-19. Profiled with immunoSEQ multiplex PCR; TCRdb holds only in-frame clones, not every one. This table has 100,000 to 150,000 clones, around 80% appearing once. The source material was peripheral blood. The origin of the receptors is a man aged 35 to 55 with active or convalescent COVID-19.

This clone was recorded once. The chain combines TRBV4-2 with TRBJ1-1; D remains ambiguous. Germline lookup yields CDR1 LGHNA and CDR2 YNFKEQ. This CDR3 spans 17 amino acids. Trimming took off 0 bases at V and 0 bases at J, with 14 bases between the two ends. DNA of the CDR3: TGTGCCAGCAGCCAAGATGGGCGTGGTGGGCTGAACACTGAAGCTTTCTTT. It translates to CASSQDGRGGLNTEAFF.

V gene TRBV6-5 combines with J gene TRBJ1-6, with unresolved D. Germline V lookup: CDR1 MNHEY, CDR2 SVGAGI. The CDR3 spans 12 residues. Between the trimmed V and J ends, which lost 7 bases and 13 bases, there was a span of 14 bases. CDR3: CASTSEGAPLHF. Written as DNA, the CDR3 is TGTGCCAGCACCTCCGAGGGTGCGCCCCTCCACTTT.

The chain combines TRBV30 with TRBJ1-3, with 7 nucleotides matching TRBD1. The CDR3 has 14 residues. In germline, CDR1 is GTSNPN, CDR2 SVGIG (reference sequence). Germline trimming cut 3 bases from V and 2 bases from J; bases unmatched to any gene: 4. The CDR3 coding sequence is TGTGCCTGGAGGACTACAGGGGCTGGAAACACCATATATTTT. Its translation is CAWRTTGAGNTIYF.

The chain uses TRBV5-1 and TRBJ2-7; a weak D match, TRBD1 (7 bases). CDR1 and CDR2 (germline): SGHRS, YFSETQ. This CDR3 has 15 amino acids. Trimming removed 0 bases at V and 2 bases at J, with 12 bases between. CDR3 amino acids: CASSLEVRGAYEQYF. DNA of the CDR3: TGCGCCAGCAGCTTGGAGGTCAGGGGGGCCTACGAGCAGTACTTC.

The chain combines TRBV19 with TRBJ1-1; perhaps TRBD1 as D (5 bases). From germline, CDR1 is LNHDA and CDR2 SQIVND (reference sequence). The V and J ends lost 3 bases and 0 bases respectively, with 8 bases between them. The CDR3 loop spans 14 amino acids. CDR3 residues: CASSITGLNTEAFF. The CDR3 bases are TGTGCCAGTAGTATTACAGGATTGAACACTGAAGCTTTCTTT. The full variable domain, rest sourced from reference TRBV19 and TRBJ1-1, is DGGITQSPKYLFRKEGQNVTLSCEQNLNHDAMYWYRQDPGQGLRLIYYSQIVNDFQKGDIAEGYSVSREKKESFPLTVTSAQKNPTAFYLCASSITGLNTEAFFGQGTRLTVV.

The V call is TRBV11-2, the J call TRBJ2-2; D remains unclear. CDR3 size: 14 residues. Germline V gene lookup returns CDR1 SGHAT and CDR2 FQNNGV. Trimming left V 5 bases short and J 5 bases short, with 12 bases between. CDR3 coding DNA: TGTGCCAGCAGCCATATCGGCGGAACCGGGGAGCTGTTTTTT. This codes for CASSHIGGTGELFF.

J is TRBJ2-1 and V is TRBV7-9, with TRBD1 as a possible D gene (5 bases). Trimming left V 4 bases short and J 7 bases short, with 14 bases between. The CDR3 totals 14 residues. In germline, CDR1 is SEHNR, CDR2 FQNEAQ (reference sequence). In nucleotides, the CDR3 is TGTGCCAGCAGCTCCCCCAGGCAGGGAAATGAGCAGTTCTTC. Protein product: CASSSPRQGNEQFF.

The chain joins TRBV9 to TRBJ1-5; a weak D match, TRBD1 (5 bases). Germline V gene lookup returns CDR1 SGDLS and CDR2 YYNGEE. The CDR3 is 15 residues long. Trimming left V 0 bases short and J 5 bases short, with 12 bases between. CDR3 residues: CASSVDSGGHQPQHF. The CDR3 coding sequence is TGTGCCAGCAGCGTAGATTCGGGGGGTCATCAGCCCCAGCATTTT.

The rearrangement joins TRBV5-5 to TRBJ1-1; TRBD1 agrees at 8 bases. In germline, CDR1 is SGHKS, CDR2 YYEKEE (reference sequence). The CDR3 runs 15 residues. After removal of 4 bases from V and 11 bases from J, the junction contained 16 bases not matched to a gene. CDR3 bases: TGTGCCAGCAGCCCTAGGGACAGGACATCACTCAGGGCTTTCTTT. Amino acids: CASSPRDRTSLRAFF.

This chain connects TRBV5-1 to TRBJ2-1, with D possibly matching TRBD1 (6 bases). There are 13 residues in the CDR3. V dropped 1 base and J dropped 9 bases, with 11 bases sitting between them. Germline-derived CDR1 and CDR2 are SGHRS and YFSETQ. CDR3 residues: CASSLYRESEQFF. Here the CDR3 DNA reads TGCGCCAGCAGCTTGTACAGGGAGAGTGAGCAGTTCTTC.

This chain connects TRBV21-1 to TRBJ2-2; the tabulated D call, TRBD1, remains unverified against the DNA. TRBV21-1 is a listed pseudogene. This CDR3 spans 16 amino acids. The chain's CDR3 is CASNGTGGEHTGELFF. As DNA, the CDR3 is TGTGCCAGCAATGGGACAGGGGGGGAACACACCGGGGAGCTGTTTTTT.

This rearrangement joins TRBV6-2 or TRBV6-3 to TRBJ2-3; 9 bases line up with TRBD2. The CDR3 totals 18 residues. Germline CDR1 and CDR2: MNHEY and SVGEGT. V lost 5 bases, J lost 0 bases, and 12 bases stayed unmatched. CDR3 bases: TGTGCCAGCAGTGCCCAACTAGCGGGCCCGCATAGCACAGATACGCAGTATTTT. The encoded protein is CASSAQLAGPHSTDTQYF.

CDR3 protein: CASSLTGGNTEAFF. CDR3 DNA sequence: TGTGCCAGCAGTTTGACAGGGGGGAACACTGAAGCTTTCTTT. The rearrangement uses TRBV28 and TRBJ1-1, with 9 bases lining up with TRBD1. The CDR3 runs to 14 residues. Unmatched junction bases numbered 0, after V lost 3 bases and J lost 1 base. Germline V CDR1 and CDR2: MDHEN, SYDVKM.

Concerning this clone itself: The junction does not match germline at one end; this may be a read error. DNA of the CDR3: TGTGCTAGCAGCTCTGGGACAGCAGGAAACACCATATATTTT. Translating gives CASSSGTAGNTIYF. The chain links TRBV7-7 to TRBJ1-3, with 7 nucleotides matching TRBD1. The CDR3 spans 14 residues. Germline CDR1 SSHAT, CDR2 FNYEAQ (reference sequence).

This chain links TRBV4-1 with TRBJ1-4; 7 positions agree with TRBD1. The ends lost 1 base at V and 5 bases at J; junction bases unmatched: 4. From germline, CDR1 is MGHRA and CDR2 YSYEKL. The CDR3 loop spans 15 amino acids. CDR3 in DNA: TGCGCCAGCAGCCAAGCGACAGGGAAAAATGAAAAACTGTTTTTT. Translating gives CASSQATGKNEKLFF.

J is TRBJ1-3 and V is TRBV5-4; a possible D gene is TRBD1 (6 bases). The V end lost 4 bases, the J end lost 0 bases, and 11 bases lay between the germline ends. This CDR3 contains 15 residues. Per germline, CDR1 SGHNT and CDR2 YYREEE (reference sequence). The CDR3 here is CASSKGVISGNTIYF. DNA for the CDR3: TGTGCCAGCAGCAAGGGGGTAATCTCTGGAAACACCATATATTTT.

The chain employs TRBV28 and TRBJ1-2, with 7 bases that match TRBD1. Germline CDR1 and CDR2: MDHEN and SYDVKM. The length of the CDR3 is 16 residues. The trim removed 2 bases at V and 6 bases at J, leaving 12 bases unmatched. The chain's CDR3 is CASSLVAEGAVNGYTF. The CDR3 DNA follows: TGTGCCAGCAGTTTAGTGGCTGAGGGGGCGGTGAATGGCTACACCTTC.

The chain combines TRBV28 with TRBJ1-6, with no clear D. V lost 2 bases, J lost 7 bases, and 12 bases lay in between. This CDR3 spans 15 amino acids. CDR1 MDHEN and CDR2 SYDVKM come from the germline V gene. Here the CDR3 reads CASSLLGSRNSPLHF. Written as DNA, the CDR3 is TGTGCCAGCAGTTTACTAGGGAGTCGGAATTCACCCCTCCACTTT.